These T cell receptor beta chains were read from a single sample in a study of CD8+CD57+ T cells in acquired aplastic anemia. TCRdb itself ran the reads through MiXCR, one entry per CDR3 protein. The sample has about 110,000 distinct CDR3 sequences; 40% to 65% are singletons. Sequenced input: sorted CD4+, CD8+, or CD8+CD57+ T cells (not recorded which) from PBMCs. All receptors derive from a human donor in good health, serving as a control. Both conserved end residues are part of each CDR3.

J gene: TRBJ1-3; V gene: TRBV7-2; CDR3 protein: CASSLGGNTIYF
J gene: TRBJ2-1; V gene: TRBV11-2; CDR3 protein: CASSYQQGAAYNEQFF
J gene: TRBJ2-7; V gene: TRBV27; CDR3 protein: CASSLLSSGLTYEQYF
J gene: TRBJ2-5; V gene: TRBV11-1; CDR3 protein: CASREQGMETQYF
J gene: TRBJ2-1; V gene: TRBV25-1; CDR3 protein: CASSVSSGGAGNEQFF
J gene: TRBJ2-3; V gene: TRBV7-9; CDR3 protein: CASSHMTSRTDTQYF
J gene: TRBJ1-2; V gene: TRBV6-1; CDR3 protein: CASSARKGGANYGYTF
J gene: TRBJ2-7; V gene: TRBV20-1; CDR3 protein: CSARDLAVEEQYF
J gene: TRBJ2-7; V gene: TRBV6-2/TRBV6-3; CDR3 protein: CASSVISGGPYEQYF
J gene: TRBJ1-6; V gene: TRBV20-1; CDR3 protein: CSAKGTGGPLHF
J gene: -; V gene: TRBV12-3/TRBV12-4; CDR3 protein: CASTPRAGETQYF
J gene: TRBJ1-1; V gene: TRBV5-5; CDR3 protein: CASSQDARGNTEAFF
J gene: TRBJ2-7; V gene: TRBV2; CDR3 protein: CASSEVLHEQYF
J gene: TRBJ1-2; V gene: TRBV12-3/TRBV12-4; CDR3 protein: CASSPDGLGYTF
J gene: TRBJ2-1; V gene: TRBV20-1; CDR3 protein: CSARDSGHEQFF